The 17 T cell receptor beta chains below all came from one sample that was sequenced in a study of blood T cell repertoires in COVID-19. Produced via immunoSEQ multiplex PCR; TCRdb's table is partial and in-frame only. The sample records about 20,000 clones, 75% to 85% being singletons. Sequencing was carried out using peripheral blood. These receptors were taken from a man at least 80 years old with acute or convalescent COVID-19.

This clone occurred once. The CDR3 nucleotides read TGTGCCAGCTCACCACCCGAGACAGGGGGCTACAATGAGCAGTTCTTC. Its translation: CASSPPETGGYNEQFF. The genes are TRBV18 and TRBJ2-1, with 9 bases aligning to TRBD1. CDR1 and CDR2 from the germline V gene are KGHSH and LQKENI. The CDR3 totals 16 residues. After removal of 0 bases from V and 3 bases from J, the junction contained 3 bases not matched to a gene.

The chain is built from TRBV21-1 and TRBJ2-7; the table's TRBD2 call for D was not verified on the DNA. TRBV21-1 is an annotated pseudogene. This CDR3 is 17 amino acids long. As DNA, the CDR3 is TGTGCCAGCAGCAACATAGCGGAAACCACCAGAAGATACGAGCAGTACGTC. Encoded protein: CASSNIAETTRRYEQYV.

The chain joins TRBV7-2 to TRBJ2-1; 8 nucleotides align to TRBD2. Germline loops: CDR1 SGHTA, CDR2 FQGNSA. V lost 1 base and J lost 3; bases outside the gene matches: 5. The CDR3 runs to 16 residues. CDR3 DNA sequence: TGTGCCAGCAGCTTAGGAGGCGGGAGGAACTACAATGAGCAGTTCTTC. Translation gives CASSLGGGRNYNEQFF.

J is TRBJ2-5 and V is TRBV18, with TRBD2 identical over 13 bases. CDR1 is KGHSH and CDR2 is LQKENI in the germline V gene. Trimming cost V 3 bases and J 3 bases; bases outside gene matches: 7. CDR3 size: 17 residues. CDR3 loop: CASSPTAGTSGKETQYF. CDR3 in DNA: TGTGCCAGCTCACCTACTGCCGGGACTAGCGGGAAAGAGACCCAGTACTTC.

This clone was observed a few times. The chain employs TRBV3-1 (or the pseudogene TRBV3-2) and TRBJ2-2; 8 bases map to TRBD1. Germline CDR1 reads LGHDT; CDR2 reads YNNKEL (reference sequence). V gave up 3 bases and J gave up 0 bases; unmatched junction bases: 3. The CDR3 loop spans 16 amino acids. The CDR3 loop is CASSQTGQANTGELFF. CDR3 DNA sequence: TGTGCCAGCAGCCAGACGGGACAGGCGAACACCGGGGAGCTGTTTTTT.

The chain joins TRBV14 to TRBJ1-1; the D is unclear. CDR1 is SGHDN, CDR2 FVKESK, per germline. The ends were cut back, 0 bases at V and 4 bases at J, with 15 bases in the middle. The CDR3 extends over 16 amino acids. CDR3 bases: TGTGCCAGCAGCCAAGATCTGACGGCCCCAGGCACTGAAGCTTTCTTT. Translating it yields CASSQDLTAPGTEAFF.

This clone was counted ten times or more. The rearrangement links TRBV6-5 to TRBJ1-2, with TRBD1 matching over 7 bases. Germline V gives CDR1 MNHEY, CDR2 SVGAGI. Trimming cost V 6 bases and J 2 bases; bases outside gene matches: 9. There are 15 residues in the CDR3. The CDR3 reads CASSPYDRANYGYTF. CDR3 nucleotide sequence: TGTGCCAGCAGCCCCTACGACAGGGCAAACTATGGCTACACCTTC.

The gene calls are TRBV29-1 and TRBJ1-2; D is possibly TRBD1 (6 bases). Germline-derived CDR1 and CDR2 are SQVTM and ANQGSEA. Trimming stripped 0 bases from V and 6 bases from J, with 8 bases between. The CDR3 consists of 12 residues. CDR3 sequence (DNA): TGCAGCGTTGAAGACAGGGGTAATGGCTACACCTTC. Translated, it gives CSVEDRGNGYTF.

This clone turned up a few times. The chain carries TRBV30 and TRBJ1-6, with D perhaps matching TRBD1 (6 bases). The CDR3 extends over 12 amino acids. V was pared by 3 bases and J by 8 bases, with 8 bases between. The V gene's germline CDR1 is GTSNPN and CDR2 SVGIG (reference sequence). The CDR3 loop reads CAWRQGDSPLHF. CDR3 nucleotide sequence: TGTGCCTGGAGACAGGGTGATTCACCCCTCCACTTT.

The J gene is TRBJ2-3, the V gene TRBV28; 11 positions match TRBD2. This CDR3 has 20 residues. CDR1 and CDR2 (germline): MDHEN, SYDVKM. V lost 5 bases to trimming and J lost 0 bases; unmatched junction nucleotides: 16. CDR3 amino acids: CASSRKGVVGLADSTDTQYF. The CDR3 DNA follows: TGTGCCAGCAGTCGCAAGGGGGTCGTGGGACTAGCGGACAGCACAGATACGCAGTATTTT.

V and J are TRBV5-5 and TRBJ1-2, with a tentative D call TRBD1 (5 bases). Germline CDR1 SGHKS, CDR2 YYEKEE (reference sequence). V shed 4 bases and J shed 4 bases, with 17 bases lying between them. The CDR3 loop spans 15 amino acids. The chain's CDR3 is CASSTRLGGFYGYTF. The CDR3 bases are TGTGCCAGCAGCACTCGATTGGGGGGATTCTATGGCTACACCTTC.

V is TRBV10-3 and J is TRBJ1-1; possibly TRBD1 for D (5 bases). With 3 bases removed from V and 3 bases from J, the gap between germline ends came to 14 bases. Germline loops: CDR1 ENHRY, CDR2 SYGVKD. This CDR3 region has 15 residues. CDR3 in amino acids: CAISDPGKIDTEAFF. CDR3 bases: TGTGCCATCAGTGACCCAGGGAAAATAGACACTGAAGCTTTCTTT.

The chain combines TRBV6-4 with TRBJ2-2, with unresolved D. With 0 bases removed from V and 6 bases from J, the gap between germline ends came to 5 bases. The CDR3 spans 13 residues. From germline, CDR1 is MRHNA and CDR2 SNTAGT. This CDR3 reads CASSDSASGELFF. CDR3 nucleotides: TGTGCCAGCAGTGACTCAGCGTCCGGGGAGCTGTTTTTT.

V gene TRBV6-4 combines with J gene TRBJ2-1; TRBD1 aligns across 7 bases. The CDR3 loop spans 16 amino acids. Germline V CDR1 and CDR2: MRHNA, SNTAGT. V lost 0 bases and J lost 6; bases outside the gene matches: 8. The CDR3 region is CASSDSEGAMVNEQFF. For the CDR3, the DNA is TGTGCCAGCAGTGACTCTGAGGGGGCGATGGTCAATGAGCAGTTCTTC.

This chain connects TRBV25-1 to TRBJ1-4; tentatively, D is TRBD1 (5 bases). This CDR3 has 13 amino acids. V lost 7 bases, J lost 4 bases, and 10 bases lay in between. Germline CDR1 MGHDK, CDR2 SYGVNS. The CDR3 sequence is CASNGGVNEKLFF. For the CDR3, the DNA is TGTGCCAGCAACGGAGGGGTTAATGAAAAACTGTTTTTT.

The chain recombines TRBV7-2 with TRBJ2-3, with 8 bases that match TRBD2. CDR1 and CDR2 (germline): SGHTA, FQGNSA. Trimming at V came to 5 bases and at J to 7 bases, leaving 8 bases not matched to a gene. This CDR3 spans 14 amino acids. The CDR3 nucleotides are TGTGCCAGCAGCCTCAGGACTAGCTTACATACGCAGTATTTT. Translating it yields CASSLRTSLHTQYF.

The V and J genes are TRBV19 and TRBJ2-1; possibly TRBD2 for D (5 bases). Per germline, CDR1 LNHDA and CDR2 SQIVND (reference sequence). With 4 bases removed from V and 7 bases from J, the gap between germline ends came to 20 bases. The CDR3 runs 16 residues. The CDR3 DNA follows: TGTGCCAGTAGTAGTCTTTCCATACGGGGTGGGAATGAGCAGTTCTTC. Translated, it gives CASSSLSIRGGNEQFF.